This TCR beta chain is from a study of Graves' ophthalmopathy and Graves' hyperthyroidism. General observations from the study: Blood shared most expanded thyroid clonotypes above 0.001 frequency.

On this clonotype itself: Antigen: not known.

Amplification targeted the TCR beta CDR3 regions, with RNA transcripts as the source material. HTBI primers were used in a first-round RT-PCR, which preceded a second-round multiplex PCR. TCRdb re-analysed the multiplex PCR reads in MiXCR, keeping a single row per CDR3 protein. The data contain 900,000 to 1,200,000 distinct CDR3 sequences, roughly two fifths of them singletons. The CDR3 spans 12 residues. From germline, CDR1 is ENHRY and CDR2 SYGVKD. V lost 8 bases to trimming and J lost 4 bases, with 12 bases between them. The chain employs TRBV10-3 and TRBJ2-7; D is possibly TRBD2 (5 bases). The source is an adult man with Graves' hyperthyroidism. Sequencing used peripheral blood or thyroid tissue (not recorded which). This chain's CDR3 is CAIGREGYEQYF. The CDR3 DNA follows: TGTGCCATCGGTCGGGAAGGGTACGAGCAGTACTTC.